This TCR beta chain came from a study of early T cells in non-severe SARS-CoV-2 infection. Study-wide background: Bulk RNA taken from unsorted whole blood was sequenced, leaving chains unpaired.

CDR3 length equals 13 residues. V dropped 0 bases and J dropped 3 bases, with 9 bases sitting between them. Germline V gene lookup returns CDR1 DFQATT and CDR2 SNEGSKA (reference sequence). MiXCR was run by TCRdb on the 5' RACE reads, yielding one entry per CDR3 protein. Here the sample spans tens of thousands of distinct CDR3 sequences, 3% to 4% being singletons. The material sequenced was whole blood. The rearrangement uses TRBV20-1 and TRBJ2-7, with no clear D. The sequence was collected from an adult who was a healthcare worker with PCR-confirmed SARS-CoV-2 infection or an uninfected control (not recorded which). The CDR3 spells CSARDPSGYEQYF. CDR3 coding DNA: TGCAGTGCTAGAGATCCTAGTGGCTACGAGCAGTACTTC.